The source of this TCR beta chain is a study of shared clonotypes between healthy human individuals. Study-wide results and limits: Clonotypes that were shared across a handful of donors made up 4% to 6% of naive CD4 clonotypes.

The method was immunoSEQ multiplex PCR; TCRdb's version includes in-frame clones alone and lacks a portion of them. The top ten clones hold 1.2% of a sample with about 1.5 million clones, about 96% of them seen once. V lost 10 bases and J 6 bases, leaving 13 bases between the germline ends. Germline CDR1 and CDR2: MNHNS and SASEGT. CDR3 length equals 12 residues. As regards this clone: No antigen is known for it.

Material for sequencing was naive CD4+ T cells sorted from blood. Indicated subset: CD45RA+ positively selected. The sequence was obtained from a man under 40 in good health. The J gene is TRBJ2-1, the V gene TRBV6-1; D might be TRBD1 (5 bases). The CDR3 spells CAIDRLINEQFF. CDR3 nucleotides: TGTGCCATAGACAGATTAATCAATGAGCAGTTCTTC.